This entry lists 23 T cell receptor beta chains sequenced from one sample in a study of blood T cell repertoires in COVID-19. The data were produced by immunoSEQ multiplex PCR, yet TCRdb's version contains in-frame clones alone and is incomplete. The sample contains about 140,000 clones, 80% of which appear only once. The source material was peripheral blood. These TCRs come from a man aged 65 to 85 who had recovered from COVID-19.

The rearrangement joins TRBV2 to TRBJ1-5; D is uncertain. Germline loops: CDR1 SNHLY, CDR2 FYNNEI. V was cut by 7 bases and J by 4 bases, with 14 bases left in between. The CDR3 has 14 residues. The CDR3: CASTRDGQNQPQHF. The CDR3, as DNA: TGTGCCAGCACCAGAGATGGGCAGAATCAGCCCCAGCATTTT.

The CDR3, as DNA: TGTGCCAGCAGTCAGGGCTGGGGCACGAACACTGAAGCTTTCTTT. Amino acids: CASSQGWGTNTEAFF. This rearrangement joins TRBV7-9 to TRBJ1-1; possible D gene TRBD1, 5 bases. Per the germline V gene, CDR1 is SEHNR and CDR2 is FQNEAQ (reference sequence). The CDR3 has 15 amino acids. V was cut by 6 bases and J by 1 base, with 15 bases left in between.

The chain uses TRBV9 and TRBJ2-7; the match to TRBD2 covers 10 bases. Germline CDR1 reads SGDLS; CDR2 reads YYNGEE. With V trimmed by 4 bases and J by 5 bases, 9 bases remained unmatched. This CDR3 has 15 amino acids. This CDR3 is CASSKQAGGLNEQYF. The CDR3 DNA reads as TGTGCCAGCAGCAAACAAGCGGGAGGGCTGAACGAGCAGTACTTC.

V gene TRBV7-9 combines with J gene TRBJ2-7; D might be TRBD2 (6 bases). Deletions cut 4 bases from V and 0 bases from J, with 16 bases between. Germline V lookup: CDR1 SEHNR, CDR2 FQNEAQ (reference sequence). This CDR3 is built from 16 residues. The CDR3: CASSSFAGLFSYEQYF. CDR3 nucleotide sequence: TGTGCCAGCAGCTCCTTCGCGGGACTCTTCTCCTACGAGCAGTACTTC. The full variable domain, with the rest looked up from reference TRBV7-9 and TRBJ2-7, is DTGVSQNPRHKITKRGQNVTFRCDPISEHNRLYWYRQTLGQGPEFLTYFQNEAQLEKSRLLSDRFSAERPKGSFSTLEIQRTEQGDSAMYLCASSSFAGLFSYEQYFGPGTRLTVT.

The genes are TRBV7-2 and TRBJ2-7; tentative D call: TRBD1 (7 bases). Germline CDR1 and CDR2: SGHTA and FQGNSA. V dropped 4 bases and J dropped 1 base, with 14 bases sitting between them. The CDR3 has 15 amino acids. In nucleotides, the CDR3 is TGTGCCAGCAGCTCCTCAGGGGGGTTTTCCTACGAGCAGTACTTC. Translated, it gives CASSSSGGFSYEQYF.

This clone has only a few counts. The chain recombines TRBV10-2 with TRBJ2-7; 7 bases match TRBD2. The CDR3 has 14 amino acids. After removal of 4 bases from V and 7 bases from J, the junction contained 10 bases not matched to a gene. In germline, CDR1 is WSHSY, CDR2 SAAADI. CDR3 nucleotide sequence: TGCGCCAGCAGTGGATGGGAGGGAGTGGAGGAGCAGTACTTC. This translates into CASSGWEGVEEQYF.

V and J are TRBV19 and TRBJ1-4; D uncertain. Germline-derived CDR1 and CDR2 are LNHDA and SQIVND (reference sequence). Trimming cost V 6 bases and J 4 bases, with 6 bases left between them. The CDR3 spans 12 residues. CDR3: CASRYSNEKLFF. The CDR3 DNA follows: TGTGCCAGTAGGTACAGTAATGAAAAACTGTTTTTT.

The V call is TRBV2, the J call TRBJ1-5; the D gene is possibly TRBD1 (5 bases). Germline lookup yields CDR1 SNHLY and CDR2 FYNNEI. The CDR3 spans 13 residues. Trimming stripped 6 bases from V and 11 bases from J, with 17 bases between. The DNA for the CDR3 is TGTGCCAGCAGGGCCGACAGCTCTTCAACCCAGCATTTT. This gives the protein CASRADSSSTQHF.

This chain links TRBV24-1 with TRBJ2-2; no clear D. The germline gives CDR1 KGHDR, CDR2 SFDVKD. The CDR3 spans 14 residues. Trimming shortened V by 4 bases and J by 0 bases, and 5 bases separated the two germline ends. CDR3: CATSDSANTGELFF. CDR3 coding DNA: TGTGCCACCAGTGACAGCGCGAACACCGGGGAGCTGTTTTTT.

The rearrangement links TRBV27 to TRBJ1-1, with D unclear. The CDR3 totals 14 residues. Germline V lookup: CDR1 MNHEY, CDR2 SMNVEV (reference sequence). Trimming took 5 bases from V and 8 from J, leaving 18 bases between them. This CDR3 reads CASSPPGAYPEAFF. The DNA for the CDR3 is TGTGCCAGCAGTCCACCGGGAGCCTACCCCGAAGCTTTCTTT.

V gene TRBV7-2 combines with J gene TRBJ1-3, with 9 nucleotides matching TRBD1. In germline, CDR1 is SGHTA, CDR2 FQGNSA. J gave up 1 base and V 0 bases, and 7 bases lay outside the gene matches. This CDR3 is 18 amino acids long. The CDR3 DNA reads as TGTGCCAGCAGCTTAGCGCCGGGACAGGGAGTTTCTGGAAACACCATATATTTT. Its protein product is CASSLAPGQGVSGNTIYF.

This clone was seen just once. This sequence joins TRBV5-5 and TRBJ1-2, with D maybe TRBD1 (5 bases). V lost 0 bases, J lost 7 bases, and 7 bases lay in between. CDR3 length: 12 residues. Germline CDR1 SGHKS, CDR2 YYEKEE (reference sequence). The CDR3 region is CASSLDTGGYTF. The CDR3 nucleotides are TGTGCCAGCAGCTTGGATACAGGTGGCTACACCTTC.

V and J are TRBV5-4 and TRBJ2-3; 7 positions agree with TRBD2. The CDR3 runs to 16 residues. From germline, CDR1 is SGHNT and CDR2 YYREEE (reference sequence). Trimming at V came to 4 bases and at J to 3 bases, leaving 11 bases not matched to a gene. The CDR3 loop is CASSLAGGSGTDTQYF. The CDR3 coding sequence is TGTGCCAGCAGCCTGGCTGGCGGGAGCGGGACAGATACGCAGTATTTT.

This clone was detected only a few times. This CDR3 is CASTRGSSYEQYF. Written as DNA, the CDR3 is TGTGCCAGCACCCGGGGGAGCTCCTACGAGCAGTACTTC. V gene TRBV6-5 combines with J gene TRBJ2-7; D is perhaps TRBD2 (6 bases). From germline, CDR1 is MNHEY and CDR2 SVGAGI. The germline V and J ends were trimmed by 7 bases and 0 bases, with 10 bases remaining between them. The CDR3 totals 13 residues.

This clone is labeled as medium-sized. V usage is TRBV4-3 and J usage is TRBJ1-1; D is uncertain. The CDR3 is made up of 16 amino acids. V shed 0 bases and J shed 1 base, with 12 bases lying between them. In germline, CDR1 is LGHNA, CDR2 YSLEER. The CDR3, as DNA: TGCGCCAGCAGCCAAGATAAGGTTCGGGGGAACACTGAAGCTTTCTTT. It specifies CASSQDKVRGNTEAFF.

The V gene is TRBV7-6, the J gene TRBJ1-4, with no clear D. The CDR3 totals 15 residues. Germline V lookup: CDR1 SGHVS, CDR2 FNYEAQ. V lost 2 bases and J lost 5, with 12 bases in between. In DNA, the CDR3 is TGTGCCAGCAGCTTACTCCCTGGAGGAAATGAAAAACTGTTTTTT. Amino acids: CASSLLPGGNEKLFF.

CDR3 residues: CATSESSGGTDTQYF. For the CDR3, the DNA is TGTGCCACCAGTGAATCAAGCGGGGGCACAGATACGCAGTATTTT. This sequence joins TRBV24-1 and TRBJ2-3; 7 nucleotides align to TRBD2. Germline CDR1 and CDR2: KGHDR and SFDVKD. The CDR3 runs to 15 residues. V dropped 4 bases and J dropped 1; count of bases not matched to a gene: 4.

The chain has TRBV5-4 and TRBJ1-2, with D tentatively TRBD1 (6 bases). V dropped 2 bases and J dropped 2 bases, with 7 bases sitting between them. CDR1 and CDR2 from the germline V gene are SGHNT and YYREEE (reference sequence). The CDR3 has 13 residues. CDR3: CASSFQGNYGYTF. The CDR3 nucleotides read TGTGCCAGCAGCTTCCAGGGGAACTATGGCTACACCTTC.

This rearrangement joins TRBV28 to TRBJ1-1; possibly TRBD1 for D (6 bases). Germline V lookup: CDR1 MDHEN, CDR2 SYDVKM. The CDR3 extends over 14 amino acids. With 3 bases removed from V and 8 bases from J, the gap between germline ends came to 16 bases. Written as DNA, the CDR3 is TGTGCCAGCAGTTTTATCAAGTTGCAGGGGGAAGCTTTCTTT. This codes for CASSFIKLQGEAFF.

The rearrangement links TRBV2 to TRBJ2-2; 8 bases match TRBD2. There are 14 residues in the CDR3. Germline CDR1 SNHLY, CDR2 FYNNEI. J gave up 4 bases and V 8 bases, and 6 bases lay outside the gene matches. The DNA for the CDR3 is TGTGCCAGCTTTAGGACTAGCAGCACCGGGGAGCTGTTTTTT. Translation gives CASFRTSSTGELFF.

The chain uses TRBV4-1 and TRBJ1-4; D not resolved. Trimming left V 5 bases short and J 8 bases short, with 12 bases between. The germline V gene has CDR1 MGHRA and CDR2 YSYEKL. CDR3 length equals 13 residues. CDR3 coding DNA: TGCGCCAGCAGCAAAAGAGGGTTCGAAAAACTGTTTTTT. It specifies CASSKRGFEKLFF.

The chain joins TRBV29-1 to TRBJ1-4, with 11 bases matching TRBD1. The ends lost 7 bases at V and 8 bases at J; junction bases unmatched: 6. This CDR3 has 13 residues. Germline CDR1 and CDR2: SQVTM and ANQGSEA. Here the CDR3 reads CSGGQGAQEKLFF. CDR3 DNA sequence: TGCAGCGGCGGACAGGGGGCGCAGGAAAAACTGTTTTTT. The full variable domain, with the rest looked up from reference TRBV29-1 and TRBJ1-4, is SAVISQKPSRDICQRGTSLTIQCQVDSQVTMMFWYRQQPGQSLTLIATANQGSEATYESGFVIDKFPISRPNLTFSTLTVSNMSPEDSSIYLCSGGQGAQEKLFFGSGTQLSVL.

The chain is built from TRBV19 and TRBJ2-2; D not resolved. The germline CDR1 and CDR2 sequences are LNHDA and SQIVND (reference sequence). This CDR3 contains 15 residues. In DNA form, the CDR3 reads TGTGTCAATCGAGAGGCAGAAACGAACACCGGGGAGCTGTTTTTT. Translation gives CVNREAETNTGELFF.